The rows below give T cell receptor beta chains drawn from one sample of a study of T cell changes during pregnancy in multiple sclerosis. The assay was immunoSEQ multiplex PCR, and TCRdb's table has in-frame clones only and misses some. This sample has under 45,000 clones; 88% occur once, and the top ten carry more than 0.9%. The sample here was CD4+ T cells from peripheral blood mononuclear cells, taken in the second trimester of pregnancy. These receptors all come from a female donor with multiple sclerosis, enrolled in a pregnancy study. Both conserved end residues are part of each CDR3. D genes are given only for firm matches. Not all rows give a size; the values are once, few, many and, for expanded clones, a class.

abundance | j_gene | d_gene | v_gene | CDR3aa | CDR3nt
NA | TRBJ2-1 | TRBD1 | TRBV19 | CASSITGTGGIYEQFF | TGTGCCAGTAGTATAACGGGGACAGGGGGCATATATGAGCAGTTCTTC
NA | TRBJ2-7 | NA | TRBV4-1 | CASSQEYRVSYEQYF | TGCGCCAGCAGCCAAGAATACAGGGTTTCCTACGAGCAGTACTTC
NA | TRBJ2-5 | NA | TRBV19 | CASSIDAGRSRETQYF | TGTGCCAGTAGTATAGATGCGGGAAGGTCACGAGAGACCCAGTACTTC
NA | TRBJ2-3 | TRBD2 | TRBV7-3 | CASSLQGAGGPGTDTQYF | TGTGCCAGCAGCTTACAGGGTGCGGGAGGGCCGGGCACAGATACGCAGTATTTT
NA | TRBJ2-1 | NA | TRBV7-2 | CASSLSSYNEQFF | TGTGCCAGCAGCCTCAGCTCCTACAATGAGCAGTTCTTC
NA | TRBJ2-7 | NA | TRBV7-2 | CASSFRVAGSEQYF | TGTGCCAGCAGCTTCCGGGTTGCGGGAAGCGAGCAGTACTTC
NA | TRBJ1-2 | TRBD1 | TRBV19 | CASSMGQGSTF | TGTGCCAGTAGTATGGGACAGGGGAGTACCTTC
NA | TRBJ2-7 | TRBD2 | TRBV15 | CATSRGPSGRFDEQYF | TGTGCCACCAGCAGGGGACCTAGCGGGAGATTCGACGAGCAGTACTTC
NA | TRBJ2-3 | TRBD1 | TRBV11-2 | CASSPWDSSTDTQYF | TGTGCCAGCAGCCCCTGGGACAGTAGCACAGATACGCAGTATTTT
NA | TRBJ2-1 | TRBD1 | TRBV27 | CASSSMDRVLYNEQFF | TGTGCCAGCAGCTCCATGGACAGGGTCTTGTACAATGAGCAGTTCTTC
once | TRBJ1-4 | NA | TRBV28 | CASRGTGGLPNEKLFF | TGTGCCAGCAGGGGAACGGGGGGACTACCTAATGAAAAACTGTTTTTT
NA | TRBJ2-5 | TRBD1 | TRBV5-6 | CASSLGGQVLETQYF | TGTGCCAGCAGCTTGGGGGGACAGGTCCTGGAGACCCAGTACTTC
NA | TRBJ2-1 | NA | TRBV5-1 | CASSLTQSSYNEQFF | TGCGCCAGCAGCTTGACTCAAAGCTCCTACAATGAGCAGTTCTTC
NA | TRBJ2-7 | TRBD1 | TRBV2 | CASMTGGTYEQYF | TGTGCCAGCATGACAGGGGGAACCTACGAGCAGTACTTC
NA | TRBJ2-7 | TRBD1 | TRBV6-1 | CASSVQGQTYEQYF | TGTGCCAGCAGTGTTCAGGGACAGACCTACGAGCAGTACTTC
NA | TRBJ2-1 | TRBD2 | TRBV30 | CAWSKSGGYNEQFF | TGTGCCTGGAGTAAGAGCGGGGGCTACAATGAGCAGTTCTTC
NA | TRBJ2-1 | NA | TRBV29-1 | CSVGRAGGSYNEQFF | TGCAGCGTCGGTCGAGCGGGCGGCTCCTACAATGAGCAGTTCTTC
NA | TRBJ2-7 | TRBD2 | TRBV10-3 | CATTGRTSGLGEQYF | TGTGCCACGACCGGCAGGACTAGCGGGCTGGGGGAGCAGTACTTC
NA | TRBJ2-5 | TRBD1 | TRBV19 | CASSVTGSKETQYF | TGTGCCAGTAGTGTGACAGGGTCTAAAGAGACCCAGTACTTC
NA | TRBJ1-5 | TRBD1 | TRBV28 | CASSSGGLNQPQHF | TGTGCCAGCAGTTCAGGGGGCCTCAATCAGCCCCAGCATTTT
NA | TRBJ1-1 | NA | TRBV11-1 | CASSLVARNTEAFF | TGTGCCAGCAGCTTAGTAGCCCGGAACACTGAAGCTTTCTTT
NA | TRBJ2-7 | TRBD2 | TRBV7-8 | CASSGRTSGLYEQYF | TGTGCCAGCAGCGGACGGACTAGCGGTCTCTACGAGCAGTACTTC
NA | TRBJ1-2 | NA | TRBV6-5 | CATKGGSRGYTF | TGTGCCACGAAAGGAGGGTCGCGTGGCTACACCTTC
NA | TRBJ2-5 | NA | TRBV6-1 | CASRAGRETQYF | TGTGCCAGCAGGGCGGGGCGGGAGACCCAGTACTTC
NA | TRBJ2-7 | NA | TRBV28 | CASSSGGSTYEQYF | TGTGCCAGCAGTTCGGGTGGGTCTACCTACGAGCAGTACTTC
NA | TRBJ2-1 | NA | TRBV7-8 | CASSVPGGTEQFF | TGTGCCAGCAGCGTACCTGGAGGGACTGAGCAGTTCTTC
few | TRBJ2-7 | NA | TRBV6-5 | CASGEQDSYEQYF | TGTGCCAGCGGAGAACAGGACTCCTACGAGCAGTACTTC
few | TRBJ2-2 | NA | TRBV7-2 | CASSPTGAGTGELFF | TGTGCCAGCAGTCCCACAGGGGCGGGAACCGGGGAGCTGTTTTTT
NA | TRBJ1-2 | NA | TRBV6-5 | CASSRGHYGYTF | TGTGCCAGCAGTCGAGGACATTATGGCTACACCTTC
once | TRBJ2-6 | NA | TRBV4-2 | CASSQVAGSGANVLTF | TGTGCCAGCAGCCAAGTTGCGGGTTCGGGGGCCAACGTCCTGACTTTC
NA | TRBJ2-1 | TRBD2 | TRBV10-3 | CAISQRETSGYNEQFF | TGTGCCATCAGTCAACGGGAGACTAGCGGCTACAATGAGCAGTTCTTC
NA | TRBJ2-7 | NA | TRBV10-3 | CAISEIRQSNEQYF | TGTGCCATCAGTGAAATCAGGCAGAGCAACGAGCAGTACTTC
once | TRBJ2-1 | NA | TRBV30 | CAWSVLRGEQFF | TGTGCCTGGAGTGTACTCCGGGGTGAGCAGTTCTTC
NA | TRBJ2-7 | NA | TRBV5-1 | CASSLEAGLYEQYF | TGCGCCAGCAGCTTGGAGGCAGGACTCTACGAGCAGTACTTC
NA | TRBJ2-7 | TRBD1 | TRBV10-3 | CAITPGQGYEQYF | TGTGCCATCACCCCGGGACAGGGCTACGAGCAGTACTTC
NA | TRBJ2-3 | TRBD2 | TRBV5-1 | CASTQRTSGGRTDTQYF | TGCGCCAGCACTCAAAGGACTAGCGGGGGCCGAACAGATACGCAGTATTTT
once | TRBJ2-1 | TRBD2 | TRBV5-4 | CASSQGLARNNEQFF | TGTGCCAGCAGCCAAGGACTAGCAAGGAACAATGAGCAGTTCTTC
NA | TRBJ1-1 | TRBD1 | TRBV10-3 | CAISEADRGHTEAFF | TGTGCCATCAGTGAGGCCGACAGGGGGCACACTGAAGCTTTCTTT
NA | TRBJ2-5 | TRBD1 | TRBV5-1 | CASSFGTGSHETQYF | TGCGCCAGCAGCTTTGGGACAGGGAGCCACGAGACCCAGTACTTC